This T cell receptor beta chain is drawn from a study of PD-L1 blockade in urothelial cancer. Study-level information: Between 0 and 3 chemotherapy regimens preceded treatment for each patient. At 6 weeks and at 3 weeks (second dose) after treatment start, blood was analyzed.

A single count supports this clone. Clones were read by immunoSEQ multiplex PCR, and TCRdb kept only the in-frame ones, dropping some. The table shows tens of thousands of clones, with approximately 78% occurring only once. CDR1 is SGHRS and CDR2 is YFSETQ in the germline V gene. V was clipped by 3 bases and J by 1 base; unmatched bases: 1. The CDR3 is 14 residues long. This chain links TRBV5-1 with TRBJ2-7; the match to TRBD2 covers 10 bases. The source is a man in his sixties or seventies with urothelial cancer. Material: PBMCs, obtained around atezolizumab (anti-PD-L1) treatment. The CDR3 coding sequence is TGCGCCAGCAGCTCTAGCGGGAGTTCCTACGAGCAGTACTTC. This gives the protein CASSSSGSSYEQYF.